This T cell receptor beta chain was found in a study of glioma-infiltrating T cells after dendritic cell vaccination. Study conclusions and caveats: Higher pretreatment TIL content predicted longer progression-free time and survival.

V gave up 0 bases and J gave up 5 bases; unmatched junction bases: 3. Germline loops: CDR1 LGHNA, CDR2 YSLEER. The CDR3 covers 16 residues. A word on this clone: What it binds is unknown.

This table comes from immunoSEQ multiplex PCR, and its TCRdb copy is limited to in-frame clones, with some not included. The table has tens of thousands of clones, over 75% seen once; the top ten hold more than 9.5%. None of the glioblastoma patients had an isocitrate dehydrogenase mutation. The sample here was blood, taken before dendritic cell vaccination. This receptor was obtained from a human donor with glioblastoma. The chain couples TRBV4-3 to TRBJ2-1; TRBD1 aligns across 11 bases. CDR3 DNA sequence: TGCGCCAGCAGCCAAGATGGGACAGGGGGGGACAATGAGCAGTTCTTC. It codes for CASSQDGTGGDNEQFF.